The 30 T cell receptor beta chains below come from one sample, sequenced in a study of CD8 T cells in Susac syndrome. When the RNA was reverse transcribed, random hexamers were used with an input of about 0.45 to 1 ug. MiXCR was run by TCRdb on the immunoSEQ multiplex PCR reads, yielding one entry per CDR3 protein. The sample shows approximately 120,000 distinct CDR3 sequences, approximately 95% of them seen only once. Sequenced: CD8+ T cells from PBMCs. The receptors were sampled from a human donor with multiple sclerosis.

The chain couples TRBV27 to TRBJ2-3, with D hard to call. The CDR3 extends over 14 amino acids. The V and J ends lost 5 bases and 4 bases respectively, with 13 bases between them. Germline V gene lookup returns CDR1 MNHEY and CDR2 SMNVEV (reference sequence). The CDR3 is CASSIYAGADTQYF. CDR3 DNA: TGTGCCAGCAGTATATATGCTGGCGCAGATACGCAGTATTTT.

The V gene is TRBV5-6, the J gene TRBJ2-3; D is tentatively TRBD1 or TRBD2 (5 bases each). Germline V gene sequence: CDR1 SGHDT, CDR2 YYEEEE. The V gene lost 4 bases and the J gene lost 6 bases, with 18 bases spanning the gap. The CDR3 sequence is 15 residues long. The CDR3 loop reads CASSPQGEGTDTQYF. The CDR3 nucleotides are TGTGCCAGCAGCCCCCAGGGTGAAGGGACCGATACGCAGTATTTT.

The chain recombines TRBV12-3 or TRBV12-4 with TRBJ1-4; the D gene is possibly TRBD1 (5 bases). There are 13 residues in the CDR3. Between the trimmed V and J ends, which lost 6 bases and 4 bases, there was a span of 9 bases. As DNA, the CDR3 is TGTGCCAGCAGAGGGACGGTTAATGAAAAACTGTTTTTT. The encoded protein is CASRGTVNEKLFF.

The rearrangement joins TRBV13 to TRBJ2-7; 11 nucleotides agree with TRBD2. The CDR3 is 17 amino acids. Per the germline V gene, CDR1 is PRHDT and CDR2 is FYEKMQ (reference sequence). Losses at the gene ends were 5 bases for V and 5 bases for J; bases not matched to a gene: 14. CDR3 sequence (DNA): TGTGCCAGCAGCCTAACCACTAGCGGGAGTTTTACCCACGAGCAGTACGTC. Its translation: CASSLTTSGSFTHEQYV.

This chain uses TRBV12-5 with TRBJ2-5, with D unresolved. Germline V gene data show CDR1 as LGHNT and CDR2 as FRNRAP. V was clipped by 3 bases and J by 2 bases, with 10 bases between them. This CDR3 has 14 residues. CDR3 sequence reads: CASGLNYPQETQYF. For the CDR3, the DNA is TGTGCTAGTGGTTTAAACTACCCTCAAGAGACCCAGTACTTC.

The chain recombines TRBV12-3 or TRBV12-4 with TRBJ2-7; perhaps D is TRBD1 or TRBD2 (5 bases each). The V end was cut by 0 bases, the J end by 5 bases, with 11 bases between. The CDR3 contains 14 residues. CDR3 nucleotides: TGTGCCAGCAGTTTAGCGGGACGGCTTAACGAGCAGTACTTC. The encoded protein is CASSLAGRLNEQYF.

The rearrangement joins TRBV4-1 to TRBJ2-1; 7 positions agree with TRBD1. CDR3 length: 14 residues. Looked up from germline, CDR1 is MGHRA and CDR2 is YSYEKL. With V trimmed by 0 bases and J by 8 bases, 4 bases remained unmatched. CDR3 sequence reads: CASSQDTGVDEQFF. CDR3 in DNA: TGCGCCAGCAGCCAAGATACAGGGGTGGATGAGCAGTTCTTC.

The V call is TRBV3-1, the J call TRBJ2-4; D gene uncertain. CDR3 length: 14 residues. Germline V gene lookup returns CDR1 LGHDT and CDR2 YNNKEL (reference sequence). Trimming cost V 0 bases and J 6 bases, with 9 bases left between them. As DNA, the CDR3 is TGTGCCAGCAGCCAAGATCTGACTGGAAACATTCAGTACTTC. It is translated as CASSQDLTGNIQYF. Variable domain in full (rest from reference TRBV3-1 and TRBJ2-4): DTAVSQTPKYLVTQMGNDKSIKCEQNLGHDTMYWYKQDSKKFLKIMFSYNNKELIINETVPNRFSPKSPDKAHLNLHINSLELGDSAVYFCASSQDLTGNIQYFGAGTRLSVL.

The chain carries TRBV9 and TRBJ2-3; TRBD1 matches at 7 bases. From germline, CDR1 is SGDLS and CDR2 YYNGEE. There are 15 residues in the CDR3. Trimming at V came to 2 bases and at J to 2 bases, leaving 5 bases not matched to a gene. CDR3: CASSVSTGNTDTQYF. DNA for the CDR3: TGTGCCAGCAGCGTTTCGACAGGGAACACAGATACGCAGTATTTT.

Comments on this clonotype: This likely comes from a read error, as the CDR3 has no conserved phenylalanine or tryptophan at its end. No DNA is shown, since the ends of the CDR3 on it are uncertain; the CDR3 is the one TCRdb lists. The chain is built from TRBV5-1 and TRBJ1-1; TRBD1 is taken as the D call from the table, unchecked against the DNA. The germline CDR1 and CDR2 sequences are SGHRS and YFSETQ. Termini included, the CDR3 measures 15 amino acids. CDR3 protein: CASRFTGDYGTEALS.

The rearrangement uses TRBV20-1 and TRBJ2-1; 11 bases are a match to TRBD2. The ends lost 1 base at V and 6 bases at J; junction bases unmatched: 8. Germline CDR1 DFQATT, CDR2 SNEGSKA (reference sequence). The CDR3 extends over 16 amino acids. CDR3 nucleotide sequence: TGCAGTGCTAGAGTACTAGCGGGGGAGTTTAGCAATGAGCAGTTCTTC. Protein sequence: CSARVLAGEFSNEQFF.

This chain links TRBV6-5 with TRBJ1-2; TRBD1 might be the D (5 bases). CDR1 is MNHEY, CDR2 SVGAGI, per germline. The CDR3 extends over 14 amino acids. The germline V and J ends were trimmed by 10 bases and 4 bases, with 19 bases remaining between them. CDR3 residues: CATRETGGPYGYTF. In nucleotides, the CDR3 is TGTGCCACCCGAGAGACCGGGGGACCCTATGGCTACACCTTC.

CDR3 coding DNA: TGTGCCAGCAGCGCCTCCGGGGCCCCGAACACCGGGGAGCTGTTTTTT. The encoded protein is CASSASGAPNTGELFF. The V gene is TRBV7-9, the J gene TRBJ2-2; TRBD1 or TRBD2 may be the D gene (5 bases each). This CDR3 spans 16 amino acids. V was pared by 5 bases and J by 0 bases, with 13 bases between. Per germline, CDR1 SEHNR and CDR2 FQNEAQ (reference sequence).

The chain recombines TRBV19 with TRBJ2-2; unclear D gene. CDR3 length equals 14 residues. Germline V lookup: CDR1 LNHDA, CDR2 SQIVND (reference sequence). Deletions cut 6 bases from V and 1 base from J, with 9 bases between. In DNA, the CDR3 is TGTGCCAGTAGGCCGGGTCAGAACACCGGGGAGCTGTTTTTT. Protein: CASRPGQNTGELFF. Complete variable domain (other parts from reference TRBV19 and TRBJ2-2): DGGITQSPKYLFRKEGQNVTLSCEQNLNHDAMYWYRQDPGQGLRLIYYSQIVNDFQKGDIAEGYSVSREKKESFPLTVTSAQKNPTAFYLCASRPGQNTGELFFGEGSRLTVL.

The rearrangement uses TRBV20-1 and TRBJ1-1; the D is unclear. The CDR3 loop spans 14 amino acids. Germline CDR1 reads DFQATT; CDR2 reads SNEGSKA (reference sequence). Trimming removed 0 bases at V and 0 bases at J, with 8 bases between. CDR3 nucleotide sequence: TGCAGTGCTAGAGATCTGGTTGTGAACACTGAAGCTTTCTTT. It specifies CSARDLVVNTEAFF.

The rearrangement uses TRBV27 and TRBJ2-1, with 10 bases aligning to TRBD2. Trimming removed 3 bases from V and 5 bases from J; junction bases left unmatched: 1. The CDR3 sequence is 14 residues long. CDR1 and CDR2 (germline): MNHEY, SMNVEV (reference sequence). The CDR3 nucleotides read TGTGCCAGCAGTTTCCTAGCGGGAGACAATGAGCAGTTCTTC. Translation: CASSFLAGDNEQFF.

V gene TRBV3-1 combines with J gene TRBJ2-2, with D possibly being TRBD2 (6 bases). The CDR3 is 16 residues long. V lost 4 bases, J lost 0 bases, and 12 bases lay in between. Germline-derived CDR1 and CDR2 are LGHDT and YNNKEL (reference sequence). The CDR3 is CASSPGSKPNTGELFF. Written as DNA, the CDR3 is TGTGCCAGCAGCCCCGGGAGCAAGCCGAACACCGGGGAGCTGTTTTTT.

This clonotype showed up just once. The chain combines TRBV4-1 with TRBJ2-7, with 11 nucleotides matching TRBD2. The germline CDR1 and CDR2 sequences are MGHRA and YSYEKL. The length of the CDR3 is 15 residues. V trimming: 0 bases; J trimming: 5 bases; junction bases outside the gene matches: 3. The CDR3 DNA sequence: TGCGCCAGCAGCCAAGATATGGGACTAGCGGACGAGCAGTACTTC. It is translated as CASSQDMGLADEQYF.

V and J are TRBV28 and TRBJ2-1, with D maybe TRBD1 (6 bases). Germline loops: CDR1 MDHEN, CDR2 SYDVKM. V gave up 4 bases and J gave up 8 bases, with 21 bases separating them. CDR3 length: 16 amino acids. The CDR3 DNA reads TGTGCCAGCAGTTCGCGGACCAGGGGAAGTAGCGATGAGCAGTTCTTC. Its translation is CASSSRTRGSSDEQFF.

The chain couples TRBV7-9 to TRBJ2-1; 8 bases agree with TRBD1. Trimming removed 5 bases from V and 5 bases from J; junction bases left unmatched: 11. CDR1 and CDR2 (germline): SEHNR, FQNEAQ (reference sequence). There are 16 residues in the CDR3. Here the CDR3 reads CASSHPRDRSNNEQFF. CDR3 nucleotides: TGTGCCAGCAGCCATCCTCGGGACAGGTCCAACAATGAGCAGTTCTTC.

The V gene is TRBV9, the J gene TRBJ2-1; 11 bases are a match to TRBD2. This CDR3 is 24 amino acids long. With 4 bases clipped from V and 1 base from J, the junction kept 28 bases outside the gene matches. Per germline, CDR1 SGDLS and CDR2 YYNGEE. The CDR3 protein is CASSPYPGTGGGLAGRESYNEQFF. The CDR3 region has the DNA TGTGCCAGCAGCCCCTATCCCGGGACAGGAGGAGGACTAGCGGGTAGGGAGTCCTACAATGAGCAGTTCTTC.

The chain recombines TRBV6-1 with TRBJ2-7; D gene uncertain. Trimming cost V 2 bases and J 2 bases, with 4 bases left between them. Looked up from germline, CDR1 is MNHNS and CDR2 is SASEGT. The CDR3 is made up of 12 amino acids. CDR3 sequence (DNA): TGTGCCAGCAGTGAACGGACCTACGAGCAGTACGTC. It specifies CASSERTYEQYV.

The gene calls are TRBV6-5 and TRBJ2-7; maybe TRBD1 (5 bases). The CDR3 is 14 residues long. V lost 8 bases and J lost 5, with 19 bases in between. Germline loops: CDR1 MNHEY, CDR2 SVGAGI. DNA for the CDR3: TGTGCCAGCCCATGGGCCCCCAGGGTGGACGAGCAGTACTTC. It is translated as CASPWAPRVDEQYF.

The chain employs TRBV19 and TRBJ1-5; D uncertain. Per the germline V gene, CDR1 is LNHDA and CDR2 is SQIVND (reference sequence). The V end was cut by 1 base, the J end by 5 bases, with 6 bases between. The CDR3 extends over 13 amino acids. The CDR3 reads CASSIVAHQPQHF. CDR3 in DNA: TGTGCCAGTAGTATAGTTGCGCATCAGCCCCAGCATTTT.

This chain uses TRBV27 with TRBJ2-4; 9 positions agree with TRBD1. The CDR3 extends over 16 amino acids. The germline V gene encodes CDR1 MNHEY and CDR2 SMNVEV (reference sequence). V was pared by 5 bases and J by 4 bases, with 9 bases of the junction left unmatched. The CDR3 spells CASSPYQQGAKNIQYF. The CDR3 nucleotides read TGTGCCAGCAGTCCATACCAACAGGGGGCTAAAAACATTCAGTACTTC.

The chain is built from TRBV4-1 and TRBJ2-3; no firm D call. Per germline, CDR1 MGHRA and CDR2 YSYEKL. V was cut by 1 base and J by 2 bases, with 10 bases left in between. The CDR3 extends over 15 amino acids. The CDR3 region has the DNA TGCGCCAGCAGCCAAGTTAACTCGATCACAGATACGCAGTATTTT. It translates to CASSQVNSITDTQYF.

The rearrangement joins TRBV12-3 or TRBV12-4 to TRBJ1-4; 9 nucleotides agree with TRBD1. With 7 bases clipped from V and 6 bases from J, the junction kept 9 bases outside the gene matches. The CDR3 runs 15 residues. The CDR3, as DNA: TGTGCCAGCACCCCATACAGGGGGCGTTATGAAAAACTGTTTTTT. Its protein product is CASTPYRGRYEKLFF.

The V call is TRBV27, the J call TRBJ1-6; TRBD1 agrees at 10 bases. Germline CDR1 is MNHEY and CDR2 is SMNVEV (reference sequence). The ends lost 7 bases at V and 7 bases at J; junction bases unmatched: 4. This CDR3 has 14 amino acids. This CDR3 is CASKQDRGNSPLHF. CDR3 DNA: TGTGCCAGCAAGCAGGACAGGGGGAATTCACCCCTCCACTTT.

The count of this clonotype is one. An end of the junction does not agree with germline; a read error may underlie this. V gene TRBV7-9 combines with J gene TRBJ1-6, with 7 bases identical to TRBD1. Germline-derived CDR1 and CDR2 are SEHNR and FQNEAQ (reference sequence). The CDR3 is made up of 12 amino acids. The CDR3 reads CASSSDRDSRDF. DNA of the CDR3: TGTGCCAGCAGCTCCGACCGGGACAGCCGCGACTTT.

The chain employs TRBV3-1 and TRBJ1-6, with a possible D match to TRBD1 (5 bases). Trimming shortened V by 1 base and J by 16 bases, and 14 bases separated the two germline ends. Germline CDR1 is LGHDT and CDR2 is YNNKEL (reference sequence). This CDR3 is built from 13 residues. CDR3 sequence reads: CASSQGEPTGLHF. CDR3 in DNA: TGTGCCAGCAGCCAAGGAGAGCCTACAGGACTCCACTTT.